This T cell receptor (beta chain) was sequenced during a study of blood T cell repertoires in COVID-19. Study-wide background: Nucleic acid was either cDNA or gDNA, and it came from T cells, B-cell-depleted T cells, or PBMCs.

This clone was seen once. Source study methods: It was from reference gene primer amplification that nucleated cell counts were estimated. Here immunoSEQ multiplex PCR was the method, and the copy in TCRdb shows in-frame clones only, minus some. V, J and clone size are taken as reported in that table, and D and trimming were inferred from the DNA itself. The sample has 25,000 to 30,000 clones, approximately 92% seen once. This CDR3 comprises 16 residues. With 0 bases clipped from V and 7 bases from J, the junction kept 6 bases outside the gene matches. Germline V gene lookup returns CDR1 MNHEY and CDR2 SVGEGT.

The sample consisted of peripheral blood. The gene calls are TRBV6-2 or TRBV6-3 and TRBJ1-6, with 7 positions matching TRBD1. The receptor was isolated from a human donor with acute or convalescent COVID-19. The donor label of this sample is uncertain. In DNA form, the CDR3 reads TGTGCCAGCAGTTACTCGACTGTCAGGGGGAATTCACCCCTCCACTTT. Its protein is CASSYSTVRGNSPLHF.